These 26 T cell receptor beta chains came from one sample sequenced in a study of tumor-infiltrating lymphocytes in localized non-small cell lung cancer. Clones were sequenced by immunoSEQ multiplex PCR, and TCRdb holds only the in-frame ones, with some missing. The table shows about 29,000 clones, with 80% to 90% occurring only once. The sample taken for sequencing was lung tumor tissue. Receptors were obtained from a human donor with non-small cell lung cancer.

This clone has a handful of counts. V is TRBV7-9 and J is TRBJ1-2; D possibly corresponds to TRBD1 (5 bases). The germline CDR1 and CDR2 sequences are SEHNR and FQNEAQ (reference sequence). This CDR3 is 13 amino acids long. The germline V and J ends were trimmed by 1 base and 8 bases, with 11 bases remaining between them. The CDR3: CASSLEGARGYTF. For the CDR3, the DNA is TGTGCCAGCAGCTTAGAAGGGGCTAGAGGCTACACCTTC.

The V and J genes are TRBV9 and TRBJ2-2; no clear D. The CDR3 is made up of 13 amino acids. V lost 0 bases, J lost 7 bases, and 7 bases lay in between. Germline loops: CDR1 SGDLS, CDR2 YYNGEE. CDR3 sequence reads: CASSVGSDGELFF. In DNA, the CDR3 is TGTGCCAGCAGCGTAGGAAGTGACGGGGAGCTGTTTTTT.

In its sample, this clone was seen once. The chain is built from TRBV5-6 and TRBJ1-6; D gene ambiguous. The V end lost 1 base, the J end lost 3 bases, and 14 bases lay between the germline ends. CDR1 is SGHDT and CDR2 is YYEEEE in the germline V gene. The CDR3 is 17 residues long. CDR3 DNA: TGTGCCAGCAGCTTGAAGGCGATTACACACTATAATTCACCCCTCCACTTT. Translating gives CASSLKAITHYNSPLHF.

A remark on this clone: In the same sample, other DNA sequences code for this CDR3. The chain joins TRBV7-9 to TRBJ1-5; D possibly corresponds to TRBD1 (6 bases). Germline CDR1 SEHNR, CDR2 FQNEAQ (reference sequence). V lost 3 bases to trimming and J lost 5 bases, with 14 bases between them. This CDR3 spans 15 amino acids. CDR3 DNA: TGTGCCAGCAGCTTGGGGGCAGGGCGGGATCAGCCCCAGCATTTT. Its protein product is CASSLGAGRDQPQHF.

The chain employs TRBV5-1 and TRBJ1-6; D is undetermined. CDR1 is SGHRS and CDR2 is YFSETQ in the germline V gene. V was shortened by 5 bases and J by 7 bases, with 16 bases between the two germline ends. This CDR3 has 15 residues. As DNA, the CDR3 is TGCGCCAGCAGTTACACGACGAAGAACAATTCACCCCTCCACTTT. Translating it yields CASSYTTKNNSPLHF.

This rearrangement joins TRBV4-2 to TRBJ1-2; 7 nucleotides align to TRBD1. This CDR3 has 15 residues. V trimming: 4 bases; J trimming: 4 bases; junction bases outside the gene matches: 9. The germline V gene has CDR1 LGHNA and CDR2 YNFKEQ. CDR3 in amino acids: CASSPGEGAGYGYTF. The CDR3 DNA sequence: TGTGCCAGCAGCCCTGGGGAGGGGGCTGGCTATGGCTACACCTTC.

This chain connects TRBV19 to TRBJ2-2; tentatively, D is TRBD2 (7 bases). Trimming removed 7 bases from V and 2 bases from J, with 20 bases in between. The CDR3 contains 17 residues. The germline CDR1 and CDR2 sequences are LNHDA and SQIVND (reference sequence). The CDR3 protein is CASTPVGGARNTGELFF. CDR3 in DNA: TGTGCCAGTACCCCGGTGGGGGGGGCGCGTAACACCGGGGAGCTGTTTTTT.

The rearrangement links TRBV28 to TRBJ2-4; 10 bases are a match to TRBD1. Trimming removed 9 bases from V and 3 bases from J; junction bases left unmatched: 8. Looked up from germline, CDR1 is MDHEN and CDR2 is SYDVKM. This CDR3 comprises 15 residues. The CDR3 sequence is CASATGGAGKNIQYF. The CDR3 region has the DNA TGTGCCAGTGCGACAGGGGGCGCGGGCAAAAACATTCAGTACTTC.

The rearrangement links TRBV6-5 to TRBJ1-1; unclear D gene. Germline CDR1 MNHEY, CDR2 SVGAGI. CDR3 length equals 14 residues. V lost 0 bases and J lost 1, with 6 bases in between. As DNA, the CDR3 is TGTGCCAGCAGTTACTCCTCCCGGAACACTGAAGCTTTCTTT. This translates into CASSYSSRNTEAFF.

This clone was seen just once. The chain combines TRBV5-6 with TRBJ2-5, with D maybe TRBD2 (5 bases). V was shortened by 0 bases and J by 7 bases, with 7 bases between the two germline ends. Germline CDR1 and CDR2: SGHDT and YYEEEE. This CDR3 region has 12 residues. The CDR3 reads CASSLAEGTQYF. The CDR3 coding sequence is TGTGCCAGCAGCTTGGCAGAGGGGACCCAGTACTTC.

This clone was counted a few times. V and J are TRBV21-1 and TRBJ2-7; the table gives TRBD1 as D, unverified against the DNA. TRBV21-1 is a documented pseudogene. The CDR3 has 15 residues. The CDR3 loop is CASSKGNSSSYEQYF. The CDR3 DNA follows: TGTGCCAGCAGCAAAGGCAACAGTTCCTCCTACGAGCAGTACTTC.

The CDR3: CASSLGAGRGHQPQHF. In DNA, the CDR3 is TGTGCCAGCAGCTTGGGTGCTGGCAGGGGCCATCAGCCCCAGCATTTT. The chain is built from TRBV7-9 and TRBJ1-5; TRBD1 might be the D (6 bases). Germline CDR1 and CDR2: SEHNR and FQNEAQ (reference sequence). This CDR3 is 16 amino acids long. V was clipped by 3 bases and J by 5 bases, with 17 bases between them.

The chain combines TRBV5-1 with TRBJ1-5, with D possibly being TRBD1 (5 bases). Germline V CDR1 and CDR2: SGHRS, YFSETQ. CDR3 size: 14 residues. The V end lost 2 bases, the J end lost 2 bases, and 8 bases lay between the germline ends. In DNA form, the CDR3 reads TGCGCCAGCAGCTTACAAGGGGGCAATCAGCCCCAGCATTTT. It codes for CASSLQGGNQPQHF.

J is TRBJ1-5 and V is TRBV18; the D gene is possibly TRBD1 (5 bases). Germline V gene sequence: CDR1 KGHSH, CDR2 LQKENI. The CDR3 is made up of 15 amino acids. Trimming left V 0 bases short and J 5 bases short, with 11 bases between. CDR3 nucleotide sequence: TGTGCCAGCTCACCACCCATGGGGGGGGATCAGCCCCAGCATTTT. It yields the protein CASSPPMGGDQPQHF. Supplemented by reference TRBV18 and TRBJ1-5, the full variable domain reads NAGVMQNPRHLVRRRGQEARLRCSPMKGHSHVYWYRQLPEEGLKFMVYLQKENIIDESGMPKERFSAEFPKEGPSILRIQQVVRGDSAAYFCASSPPMGGDQPQHFGDGTRLSIL.

The rearrangement uses TRBV10-3 and TRBJ2-5; 14 bases are shared with TRBD2. Per germline, CDR1 ENHRY and CDR2 SYGVKD. This CDR3 has 16 residues. Trimming took 6 bases from V and 1 from J; bases not matched to a gene: 4. CDR3 bases: TGTGCCATCAGCGAGGGACTAGCGGGGGCCCAAGAGACCCAGTACTTC. It specifies CAISEGLAGAQETQYF.

The chain carries TRBV5-6 and TRBJ1-6; D is uncertain. V was clipped by 4 bases and J by 4 bases, with 3 bases between them. The CDR3 extends over 12 amino acids. Per the germline V gene, CDR1 is SGHDT and CDR2 is YYEEEE. The CDR3 bases are TGTGCCAGCAGCCTATATAATTCACCCCTCCACTTT. Translated: CASSLYNSPLHF.

The chain combines TRBV7-2 with TRBJ2-7, with 9 nucleotides matching TRBD1. The V and J ends lost 3 bases and 9 bases, in that order; junction bases with no gene match: 9. Per germline, CDR1 SGHTA and CDR2 FQGNSA. The CDR3 has 14 amino acids. This CDR3 is CASSFGDRVQWQYF. Here the CDR3 DNA reads TGTGCCAGCAGCTTTGGGGACAGGGTTCAGTGGCAGTACTTC. Looking up the rest from reference TRBV7-2 and TRBJ2-7 gives the full variable domain: GAGVSQSPSNKVTEKGKDVELRCDPISGHTALYWYRQSLGQGLEFLIYFQGNSAPDKSGLPSDRFSAERTGGSVSTLTIQRTQQEDSAVYLCASSFGDRVQWQYFGPGTRLTVT.

This clone has a handful of counts. The gene calls are TRBV11-2 and TRBJ1-1; D is undetermined. This CDR3 comprises 14 residues. Germline CDR1 is SGHAT and CDR2 is FQNNGV. V was trimmed by 5 bases and J by 6 bases, leaving 16 bases between them. CDR3 sequence: CASSPFLAPAEAFF. In DNA, the CDR3 is TGTGCCAGCAGCCCCTTTCTGGCTCCGGCTGAAGCTTTCTTT.

V is TRBV14 and J is TRBJ1-4; a possible D gene is TRBD1 (6 bases). The CDR3 runs to 13 residues. Germline-derived CDR1 and CDR2 are SGHDN and FVKESK. Trimming shortened V by 3 bases and J by 10 bases, and 12 bases separated the two germline ends. The CDR3 nucleotides are TGTGCCAGCAGCCAGAGGGACACGAGAAAACTGTTTTTT. Protein product: CASSQRDTRKLFF.

The chain links TRBV4-3 to TRBJ2-7; 11 bases map to TRBD2. V lost 6 bases to trimming and J lost 5 bases; unmatched junction nucleotides: 9. The CDR3 spans 15 residues. The germline CDR1 and CDR2 sequences are LGHNA and YSLEER. This CDR3 reads CASSSTSGGPHEQYF. CDR3 in DNA: TGCGCCAGCAGTTCCACTAGCGGGGGTCCCCACGAGCAGTACTTC.

The rearrangement links TRBV2 to TRBJ1-2; maybe TRBD1 (5 bases). Per germline, CDR1 SNHLY and CDR2 FYNNEI. The CDR3 sequence is 13 residues long. V lost 6 bases to trimming and J lost 8 bases, with 16 bases between them. CDR3 coding DNA: TGTGCCAGCAGCGACAGTCTCCTTGGGGGCTACACCTTC. It yields the protein CASSDSLLGGYTF.

This chain joins TRBV7-2 and TRBJ2-1; 9 nucleotides match TRBD1. This CDR3 contains 14 residues. Trimming cost V 6 bases and J 7 bases; bases outside gene matches: 7. The V gene's germline CDR1 is SGHTA and CDR2 FQGNSA. The CDR3 sequence is CASRPPGTGNEQFF. The CDR3 DNA is TGTGCCAGCAGACCCCCCGGGACAGGGAATGAGCAGTTCTTC.

This rearrangement joins TRBV5-6 to TRBJ2-3, with 7 bases fitting TRBD1. Germline assignment: CDR1 SGHDT and CDR2 YYEEEE. The CDR3 length is 14 residues. The J segment lost 8 bases and the V segment lost 0 bases, leaving 6 bases of the junction unmatched. CDR3 bases: TGTGCCAGCAGCTTGGGGCAGGGGGACGGTACGCAGTATTTT. Translating gives CASSLGQGDGTQYF. The entire variable domain, with the rest obtained from reference TRBV5-6 and TRBJ2-3, is as follows: DAGVTQSPTHLIKTRGQQVTLRCSPKSGHDTVSWYQQALGQGPQFIFQYYEEEERQRGNFPDRFSGHQFPNYSSELNVNALLLGDSALYLCASSLGQGDGTQYFGPGTRLTVL.

The V and J genes are TRBV7-3 and TRBJ2-3; 8 bases align to TRBD2. After removal of 4 bases from V and 6 bases from J, the junction contained 18 bases not matched to a gene. The CDR3 totals 18 residues. Per germline, CDR1 SGHTA and CDR2 FQGTGA. The CDR3 DNA reads TGTGCCAGCAGCTCACAAGGGCGACTGGCGGGGGGATGGGATACGCAGTATTTT. Its translation is CASSSQGRLAGGWDTQYF.

The chain combines TRBV6-5 with TRBJ1-6; TRBD1 might be the D (6 bases). Germline-derived CDR1 and CDR2 are MNHEY and SVGAGI. The CDR3 totals 16 residues. V was shortened by 2 bases and J by 9 bases, with 17 bases between the two germline ends. CDR3 DNA sequence: TGTGCCAGCAGTTACGCATCCGGGACAAGGGTTTCACCCCTCCACTTT. Translation gives CASSYASGTRVSPLHF.

The chain combines TRBV7-8 with TRBJ1-5; weak D call: TRBD1 (5 bases). V dropped 5 bases and J dropped 0 bases, with 14 bases sitting between them. Germline V CDR1 and CDR2: SGHVS, FQNEAQ. The CDR3 has 16 residues. Here the CDR3 DNA reads TGTGCCAGCAGCCCCCACCGCAGGGATAGCAATCAGCCCCAGCATTTT. This sequence encodes CASSPHRRDSNQPQHF. The variable domain in full, completed from reference TRBV7-8 and TRBJ1-5, reads GAGVSQSPRYKVAKRGQDVALRCDPISGHVSLFWYQQALGQGPEFLTYFQNEAQLDKSGLPSDRFFAERPEGSVSTLKIQRTQQEDSAVYLCASSPHRRDSNQPQHFGDGTRLSIL.